These 9 T cell receptor beta chains originate from one sample sequenced in a study of Graves' ophthalmopathy and Graves' hyperthyroidism. The study amplified TCR beta CDR3 regions using RNA transcripts. Scientists carried out first-round RT-PCR using HTBI primers and then a second-round multiplex PCR. TCRdb re-called the multiplex PCR reads with MiXCR, one entry per CDR3 protein. Found here are about 370,000 distinct CDR3 sequences, about 18% of them singletons; the top ten hold roughly 2.6%. Sequenced: peripheral blood. These receptors were collected from an adult woman with stable Graves' hyperthyroidism.

The table lists this clonotype with many counts. The chain is built from TRBV2 and TRBJ2-7; TRBD2 matches 10 bases. CDR1 is SNHLY, CDR2 FYNNEI, per germline. V lost 6 bases to trimming and J lost 1 base; unmatched junction nucleotides: 6. The CDR3 runs 15 residues. The CDR3 spells CASRPTSGVSYEQYF. The CDR3 bases are TGTGCCAGCAGACCAACTAGCGGGGTATCCTACGAGCAGTACTTC.

This clonotype was detected ten times or more. The chain carries TRBV5-1 and TRBJ1-2; D gene uncertain. The CDR3 runs to 15 residues. Germline CDR1 SGHRS, CDR2 YFSETQ. V gave up 0 bases and J gave up 0 bases, with 9 bases separating them. Here the CDR3 reads CASSLEGSANYGYTF. The CDR3 DNA reads TGCGCCAGCAGCTTGGAAGGCAGCGCTAACTATGGCTACACCTTC.

This clonotype has at least ten counts. J is TRBJ1-2 and V is TRBV10-1, with TRBD1 matching 7 bases. Germline CDR1 reads WNHNN; CDR2 reads SYGVQD (reference sequence). The length of the CDR3 is 15 residues. The trim removed 2 bases at V and 8 bases at J, leaving 11 bases unmatched. The CDR3 region is CASSESVPPGGGYTF. CDR3 nucleotides: TGCGCCAGCAGTGAGAGTGTCCCACCAGGGGGGGGCTACACCTTC.

To note about this clonotype: This may come from a read error, since a much larger clone is one base off. J is TRBJ2-4 and V is TRBV6-1; a weak D match, TRBD2 (6 bases). There are 15 residues in the CDR3. The germline CDR1 and CDR2 sequences are MNHNS and SASEGT. In nucleotides, the CDR3 is TGTGCCAGCAGTGAGCGAGGGGAGGCCAAAAACATTAAGTACTTC. It codes for CASSERGEAKNIKYF.

This clonotype was observed many times. The chain links TRBV12-3 or TRBV12-4 to TRBJ2-5; the match to TRBD2 covers 8 bases. V gave up 6 bases and J gave up 2 bases; unmatched junction bases: 8. The CDR3 covers 15 residues. In nucleotides, the CDR3 is TGTGCCAGCAGGAGGGGACTAGGATCACAAGAGACCCAGTACTTC. Protein: CASRRGLGSQETQYF.

This clonotype was observed many times. The chain joins TRBV20-1 to TRBJ1-2, with D unresolved. The CDR3 covers 12 residues. Germline assignment: CDR1 DFQATT and CDR2 SNEGSKA (reference sequence). The V and J ends lost 5 bases and 7 bases respectively, with 14 bases between them. CDR3 nucleotide sequence: TGCAGTGCTTGGCCTCCCTCGGGTGGCTACACCTTC. Its protein is CSAWPPSGGYTF.

Ten or more counts support this clonotype. The chain links TRBV10-3 to TRBJ2-7, with D possibly matching TRBD2 (6 bases). CDR1 and CDR2 from the germline V gene are ENHRY and SYGVKD. V was shortened by 4 bases and J by 1 base, with 14 bases between the two germline ends. CDR3 length: 15 amino acids. The DNA for the CDR3 is TGTGCCATCAGTGGTAGGAGTAGCGGTTCCTACGAGCAGTACTTC. The encoded protein is CAISGRSSGSYEQYF.

This clonotype was seen at least ten times. The chain employs TRBV4-1 and TRBJ2-2; a possible D gene is TRBD2 (5 bases). V lost 3 bases to trimming and J lost 4 bases, with 15 bases between them. Germline V gene data show CDR1 as MGHRA and CDR2 as YSYEKL. CDR3 length equals 16 residues. The CDR3 here is CASSQGSRALTGELFF. Written as DNA, the CDR3 is TGCGCCAGCAGCCAGGGGAGCCGGGCTCTCACCGGGGAGCTGTTTTTT.

This clonotype was seen at least ten times. The chain employs TRBV6-2 or TRBV6-3 and TRBJ1-1, with 9 bases lining up with TRBD1. The CDR3 extends over 14 amino acids. The J segment lost 4 bases and the V segment lost 6 bases, leaving 6 bases of the junction unmatched. Germline loops: CDR1 MNHEY, CDR2 SVGEGT. The CDR3 region is CASSPVDRGTEAFF. CDR3 coding DNA: TGTGCCAGCAGCCCCGTGGACAGGGGCACTGAAGCTTTCTTT.